This paragraph covers one T cell receptor beta chain sequence. Its specificity is unknown. Researchers used genomic DNA as the template to profile TCR beta VDJ and CDR3. TCRdb itself ran the reads through MiXCR, one entry per CDR3 protein. This sample yields 150,000 to 200,000 distinct CDR3 sequences, of which 35% to 55% are seen a single time; about 1.1% belongs to the top ten. The entry originates in a study of CD8+CD57+ T cells in acquired aplastic anemia. General study findings and limits: Between the patient and control groups, CD8+ Simpson's diversity did not differ significantly. Twenty-nine sequences, all CD8+ CDR3, were shared between patients and controls.

The sample was sorted CD4+, CD8+, or CD8+CD57+ T cells (not recorded which) from PBMCs. The receptor was isolated from a human donor in good health.

CDR3 nucleotides: TGTGCCAGCAGCTGGGGGTTCGGAAACACCATATATTTT. Amino acid sequence: CASSWGFGNTIYF. This chain uses TRBV7-3 with TRBJ1-3; TRBD1 is a possible D gene (5 bases). Germline V gives CDR1 SGHTA, CDR2 FQGTGA. The CDR3 loop spans 13 amino acids. V was trimmed by 4 bases and J by 4 bases, leaving 8 bases between them.